These 30 T cell receptor beta chains share one sample of origin, sequenced in a study of graft-versus-host responses after intestinal transplantation. Repertoires were generated with immunoSEQ multiplex PCR, while TCRdb's copy carries only in-frame clones and drops some. The repertoire has 15,000 to 20,000 clones, roughly 80% of them found once; the top ten carry roughly 2%. This sample comprised PBMCs, obtained 14 days after transplant. Receptor source: a human patient who received an intestinal transplant, so some T cells may come from the graft donor.

The rearrangement links TRBV10-3 to TRBJ1-5; the D gene is possibly TRBD1 (6 bases). Trimming left V 1 base short and J 4 bases short, with 11 bases between. This CDR3 has 15 residues. CDR1 ENHRY and CDR2 SYGVKD come from the germline V gene. The chain's CDR3 is CAISEFAGTNQPQHF. CDR3 sequence (DNA): TGTGCCATCAGTGAGTTTGCGGGGACAAATCAGCCCCAGCATTTT.

V and J are TRBV7-6 and TRBJ2-2, with unresolved D. V dropped 2 bases and J dropped 6 bases, with 1 base sitting between them. Per germline, CDR1 SGHVS and CDR2 FNYEAQ. The CDR3 loop spans 11 amino acids. The CDR3: CASSLSGELFF. The CDR3 DNA reads as TGTGCCAGCAGCTTATCCGGGGAGCTGTTTTTT. Full variable domain (missing parts from reference TRBV7-6 and TRBJ2-2): GAGVSQSPRYKVTKRGQDVALRCDPISGHVSLYWYRQALGQGPEFLTYFNYEAQQDKSGLPNDRFSAERPEGSISTLTIQRTEQRDSAMYRCASSLSGELFFGEGSRLTVL.

The chain couples TRBV19 to TRBJ2-1; a possible D gene is TRBD1 (6 bases). The CDR3 runs to 16 residues. V shed 4 bases and J shed 5 bases, with 18 bases lying between them. Germline CDR1 is LNHDA and CDR2 is SQIVND (reference sequence). DNA of the CDR3: TGTGCCAGTAGTACATTTACAGGGAATCCGGACAATGAGCAGTTCTTC. Protein product: CASSTFTGNPDNEQFF.

The CDR3 DNA is TGTGCCAGCAGCGTAGCACACAACTCTGGAAACACCATATATTTT. Translated, it gives CASSVAHNSGNTIYF. The V and J genes are TRBV9 and TRBJ1-3; D is uncertain. Deletions cut 0 bases from V and 0 bases from J, with 7 bases between. The CDR3 is 15 residues long. Germline V lookup: CDR1 SGDLS, CDR2 YYNGEE.

The rearrangement uses TRBV6-4 and TRBJ2-2, with 8 bases identical to TRBD2. The trim removed 8 bases at V and 5 bases at J, leaving 4 bases unmatched. Germline lookup yields CDR1 MRHNA and CDR2 SNTAGT. This CDR3 contains 13 residues. Here the CDR3 DNA reads TGTGCCAGCCGGGCTAGCGGGACCGGGGAGCTGTTTTTT. This translates into CASRASGTGELFF.

DNA for the CDR3: TGTGCCAGCAGTTTAACCGGGGCCAACGTCCTGACTTTC. Its translation is CASSLTGANVLTF. The J gene is TRBJ2-6, the V gene TRBV28; D is unclear. CDR3 length equals 13 residues. Trimming took off 2 bases at V and 4 bases at J, with 3 bases between the two ends. Germline CDR1 reads MDHEN; CDR2 reads SYDVKM.

This clone was counted once. The chain couples TRBV11-2 to TRBJ2-3; 7 bases fit TRBD1. CDR1 is SGHAT and CDR2 is FQNNGV in the germline V gene. J was trimmed by 2 bases and V by 4 bases; bases with no gene match: 9. This CDR3 spans 16 amino acids. The CDR3 bases are TGTGCCAGCAGCTCCTACTCGGGACAGACCACAGATACGCAGTATTTT. This sequence encodes CASSSYSGQTTDTQYF. Supplemented by reference TRBV11-2 and TRBJ2-3, the full variable domain reads EAGVAQSPRYKIIEKRQSVAFWCNPISGHATLYWYQQILGQGPKLLIQFQNNGVVDDSQLPKDRFSAERLKGVDSTLKIQPAKLEDSAVYLCASSSYSGQTTDTQYFGPGTRLTVL.

The chain joins TRBV7-9 to TRBJ2-7, with D uncertain. The germline V gene has CDR1 SEHNR and CDR2 FQNEAQ (reference sequence). The CDR3 extends over 12 amino acids. The V end lost 0 bases, the J end lost 2 bases, and 2 bases lay between the germline ends. The CDR3 bases are TGTGCCAGCAGCTTAGCACCCTACGAGCAGTACTTC. Protein product: CASSLAPYEQYF. The whole variable domain, filled in from reference TRBV7-9 and TRBJ2-7, reads DTGVSQNPRHKITKRGQNVTFRCDPISEHNRLYWYRQTLGQGPEFLTYFQNEAQLEKSRLLSDRFSAERPKGSFSTLEIQRTEQGDSAMYLCASSLAPYEQYFGPGTRLTVT.

This chain joins TRBV12-5 and TRBJ1-1; D gene unclear. Trimming removed 9 bases from V and 1 base from J, with 12 bases in between. This CDR3 contains 13 residues. Germline CDR1 reads LGHNT; CDR2 reads FRNRAP. The CDR3 protein is CASLGNSNTEAFF. In DNA form, the CDR3 reads TGTGCTAGCCTGGGCAACTCGAACACTGAAGCTTTCTTT.

The rearrangement uses TRBV15 and TRBJ2-5; TRBD1 is a possible D gene (5 bases). Looked up from germline, CDR1 is LNHNV and CDR2 is YYDKDF (reference sequence). The CDR3 is made up of 14 amino acids. Trimming took 5 bases from V and 0 from J, leaving 10 bases between them. This CDR3 is CATSVAGYQETQYF. CDR3 nucleotide sequence: TGTGCCACCAGCGTAGCAGGGTACCAAGAGACCCAGTACTTC. The full variable domain, with the rest looked up from reference TRBV15 and TRBJ2-5, is DAMVIQNPRYQVTQFGKPVTLSCSQTLNHNVMYWYQQKSSQAPKLLFHYYDKDFNNEADTPDNFQSRRPNTSFCFLDIRSPGLGDTAMYLCATSVAGYQETQYFGPGTRLLVL.

The rearrangement uses TRBV7-3 and TRBJ2-2; D is tentatively TRBD1 or TRBD2 (6 bases each). The CDR3 is 18 amino acids. V was pared by 5 bases and J by 2 bases, with 21 bases between. Per the germline V gene, CDR1 is SGHTA and CDR2 is FQGTGA. CDR3 protein: CASSPKVGGRTNTGELFF. CDR3 coding DNA: TGTGCCAGCAGCCCTAAGGTAGGGGGGCGAACTAACACCGGGGAGCTGTTTTTT.

The CDR3 nucleotides are TGTGCCAGCAGTTACTGGGTAGGCAGAGAGACCCAGTACTTC. Translating it yields CASSYWVGRETQYF. The chain recombines TRBV6-6 with TRBJ2-5; D is unresolved. The CDR3 extends over 14 amino acids. V was pared by 1 base and J by 4 bases, with 10 bases between. Germline CDR1 is MNHNY and CDR2 is SVGAGI (reference sequence).

The chain links TRBV5-1 to TRBJ2-1, with a weak D call TRBD2 (5 bases). CDR3 size: 14 residues. V shed 1 base and J shed 3 bases, with 8 bases lying between them. Germline assignment: CDR1 SGHRS and CDR2 YFSETQ. The CDR3 sequence is CASSLQRGYNEQFF. In DNA, the CDR3 is TGCGCCAGCAGCTTGCAACGGGGCTACAATGAGCAGTTCTTC.

The rearrangement links TRBV15 to TRBJ2-7; D possibly corresponds to TRBD2 (6 bases). Trimming left V 4 bases short and J 6 bases short, with 19 bases between. Germline assignment: CDR1 LNHNV and CDR2 YYDKDF (reference sequence). The CDR3 has 15 residues. The CDR3 region is CATSIYRLEGPEQYF. The CDR3 DNA sequence: TGTGCCACCAGCATCTATCGGTTGGAGGGCCCCGAGCAGTACTTC.

The V gene is TRBV4-3, the J gene TRBJ2-6, with D hard to call. The V and J ends lost 5 bases and 5 bases respectively, with 22 bases between them. The CDR3 covers 18 residues. Per the germline V gene, CDR1 is LGHNA and CDR2 is YSLEER. The CDR3 nucleotides are TGCGCCAGCAGCAGTAACCTAACGTCACAAAGTCGGGCCAACGTCCTGACTTTC. It specifies CASSSNLTSQSRANVLTF.

The chain has TRBV5-4 and TRBJ2-7; weak D call: TRBD1 (5 bases). The CDR3 contains 15 residues. Trimming removed 9 bases at V and 2 bases at J, with 21 bases between. Germline CDR1 and CDR2: SGHNT and YYREEE (reference sequence). Here the CDR3 DNA reads TGTGCCACCACCCTAGGAGCAGGGTCGGCCTACGAGCAGTACTTC. This translates into CATTLGAGSAYEQYF.

In the case of this clone: The limits of the CDR3 on the DNA are not certain, so only TCRdb's listed CDR3 is given. The rearrangement joins TRBV21-1 to TRBJ2-1; the table gives TRBD2 as D, unverified against the DNA. TRBV21-1 is a known pseudogene. The CDR3 is 16 residues long, counting both termini. The CDR3 protein is CASSPHWASGSNEQFF.

The genes are TRBV7-9 and TRBJ1-1, with 9 bases lining up with TRBD1. The V gene's germline CDR1 is SEHNR and CDR2 FQNEAQ (reference sequence). This CDR3 contains 15 residues. J gave up 5 bases and V 5 bases, and 9 bases lay outside the gene matches. CDR3 loop: CASSGGQGLRTEAFF. DNA of the CDR3: TGTGCCAGCAGCGGAGGACAGGGGTTAAGAACTGAAGCTTTCTTT.

CDR3 nucleotide sequence: TGTGCCAGCAGCTTCGGGACAGCTGGAAACACCATATATTTT. Protein product: CASSFGTAGNTIYF. This sequence joins TRBV7-9 and TRBJ1-3; 7 nucleotides agree with TRBD1. V lost 3 bases and J lost 2; bases outside the gene matches: 1. The CDR3 contains 14 residues. Germline V gene data show CDR1 as SEHNR and CDR2 as FQNEAQ (reference sequence).

The CDR3 bases are TGTGCCACCAGCAGAGATGGCCCTAGCGGGGGTGAGACCCAGTACTTC. This codes for CATSRDGPSGGETQYF. The rearrangement links TRBV15 to TRBJ2-5; 10 nucleotides align to TRBD2. With 0 bases clipped from V and 5 bases from J, the junction kept 6 bases outside the gene matches. The CDR3 length is 16 residues. The germline V gene encodes CDR1 LNHNV and CDR2 YYDKDF (reference sequence).

As DNA, the CDR3 is TGTGCCAGCAGTTTATGGACAGGGGGGACCGGGGAGCTGTTTTTT. This gives the protein CASSLWTGGTGELFF. The chain employs TRBV27 and TRBJ2-2; TRBD1 agrees at 10 bases. CDR3 size: 15 residues. V lost 1 base and J lost 5; bases outside the gene matches: 1. CDR1 is MNHEY and CDR2 is SMNVEV in the germline V gene (reference sequence).

This clone was observed a few times. This chain links TRBV6-5 with TRBJ2-3, with 13 bases identical to TRBD2. V was pared by 6 bases and J by 0 bases, with 0 bases of the junction left unmatched. Germline V gene data show CDR1 as MNHEY and CDR2 as SVGAGI. CDR3 length equals 15 residues. CDR3 DNA: TGTGCCAGCAGGGGACTAGCGGGGAGCACAGATACGCAGTATTTT. Translation: CASRGLAGSTDTQYF.

The chain has TRBV6-5 and TRBJ2-7, with TRBD1 identical over 7 bases. Per germline, CDR1 MNHEY and CDR2 SVGAGI. After removal of 5 bases from V and 2 bases from J, the junction contained 3 bases not matched to a gene. The CDR3 sequence is 13 residues long. The CDR3: CASSRDRTYEQYF. CDR3 DNA: TGTGCCAGCAGTAGGGACAGAACCTACGAGCAGTACTTC.

The CDR3 DNA reads as TGCAGCGGCGAAGGGCATCAGACCTCCGGCAATGAGCAGTTCTTC. This translates into CSGEGHQTSGNEQFF. The chain combines TRBV29-1 with TRBJ2-1, with unresolved D. CDR3 length: 15 residues. Trimming left V 7 bases short and J 6 bases short, with 22 bases between. The germline gives CDR1 SQVTM, CDR2 ANQGSEA.

With respect to this clone: Germline and junction disagree at one end, which may indicate a read error. This chain connects TRBV10-2 to TRBJ2-5, with D perhaps being TRBD1 or TRBD2 (5 bases each). The CDR3 sequence is 15 residues long. Germline V gene lookup returns CDR1 WSHSY and CDR2 SAAADI. CDR3 residues: CASSESGAGRKTQYF. CDR3 nucleotides: TGCGCCAGCAGCGAGTCCGGGGCCGGGCGGAAGACCCAGTACTTC.

V is TRBV5-6 and J is TRBJ2-5; D possibly corresponds to TRBD1 (5 bases). V lost 6 bases and J lost 5, with 11 bases in between. This CDR3 is 12 amino acids long. The germline V gene has CDR1 SGHDT and CDR2 YYEEEE. The CDR3 DNA sequence: TGTGCCAGCACCCACCGACAGGAGACCCAGTACTTC. Translating gives CASTHRQETQYF.

The V call is TRBV20-1, the J call TRBJ2-7; no reliable D call. V lost 7 bases and J 3 bases, leaving 10 bases between the germline ends. There are 11 residues in the CDR3. The germline CDR1 and CDR2 sequences are DFQATT and SNEGSKA (reference sequence). The CDR3 reads CSGYYDYEQYF. The CDR3, as DNA: TGCAGTGGTTACTACGACTACGAGCAGTACTTC.

This chain connects TRBV28 to TRBJ2-7; 8 bases line up with TRBD1. The germline V gene has CDR1 MDHEN and CDR2 SYDVKM. J gave up 2 bases and V 10 bases, and 7 bases lay outside the gene matches. The CDR3 totals 13 residues. CDR3 residues: CATIGQGPYEQYF. The CDR3 DNA reads TGTGCCACAATCGGACAGGGCCCCTACGAGCAGTACTTC.

J is TRBJ1-2 and V is TRBV19; D is perhaps TRBD1 (5 bases). The CDR3 has 12 amino acids. The V end was cut by 7 bases, the J end by 2 bases, with 8 bases between. Per germline, CDR1 LNHDA and CDR2 SQIVND (reference sequence). The DNA of the CDR3 is TGTGCCAGTATCGGGGGAAACTATGGCTACACCTTC. It codes for CASIGGNYGYTF. Combining the CDR3 with reference TRBV19 and TRBJ1-2 gives the whole variable domain DGGITQSPKYLFRKEGQNVTLSCEQNLNHDAMYWYRQDPGQGLRLIYYSQIVNDFQKGDIAEGYSVSREKKESFPLTVTSAQKNPTAFYLCASIGGNYGYTFGSGTRLTVV.

This clone was observed a handful of times. The chain is built from TRBV27 and TRBJ1-2, with 7 bases that match TRBD1. Germline V lookup: CDR1 MNHEY, CDR2 SMNVEV (reference sequence). This CDR3 region has 16 residues. Unmatched junction bases numbered 6, after V lost 0 bases and J lost 2 bases. The CDR3, as DNA: TGTGCCAGCAGTTTATCGTTGGACAGGAGCAACTATGGCTACACCTTC. Its protein is CASSLSLDRSNYGYTF.